The 18 T cell receptor beta chains listed next were all sequenced from one sample in a study of blood T cell repertoires in COVID-19. This table comes from immunoSEQ multiplex PCR, and its TCRdb copy is limited to in-frame clones, with some not included. This table has 430,000 or so clones, around nine tenths appearing once. Sequencing was done on a sample of peripheral blood. The receptors derive from a man aged 18 to 29 with COVID-19, enrolled during active disease.

This clone was observed once. The chain employs TRBV19 and TRBJ2-1, with D tentatively TRBD1 (7 bases). V lost 6 bases, J lost 4 bases, and 13 bases lay in between. Germline V gene sequence: CDR1 LNHDA, CDR2 SQIVND (reference sequence). The CDR3 covers 14 residues. CDR3 residues: CASRGGTEYNEQFF. DNA of the CDR3: TGTGCCAGTAGAGGGGGGACAGAATACAATGAGCAGTTCTTC.

CDR3 amino acids: CASSFPGTSGTKSIDTQYF. The CDR3, as DNA: TGTGCCAGCAGCTTTCCCGGGACTAGCGGAACCAAATCAATAGATACGCAGTATTTT. The chain couples TRBV7-9 to TRBJ2-3; 11 nucleotides agree with TRBD2. Germline V CDR1 and CDR2: SEHNR, FQNEAQ (reference sequence). This CDR3 spans 19 amino acids. Trimming removed 3 bases from V and 5 bases from J; junction bases left unmatched: 16.

This rearrangement joins TRBV24-1 to TRBJ1-1, with TRBD1 matching over 9 bases. The CDR3 has 16 amino acids. CDR1 is KGHDR and CDR2 is SFDVKD in the germline V gene. Trimming took 4 bases from V and 0 from J; bases not matched to a gene: 5. As DNA, the CDR3 is TGTGCCACCAGTGACTCAACAGGGGGCGTGAACACTGAAGCTTTCTTT. Translated, it gives CATSDSTGGVNTEAFF.

The rearrangement links TRBV30 to TRBJ2-5; TRBD2 agrees at 15 bases. J lost 5 bases, V lost 1 base, and 8 bases had no gene match. The CDR3 has 17 amino acids. Per the germline V gene, CDR1 is GTSNPN and CDR2 is SVGIG (reference sequence). CDR3 DNA sequence: TGTGCCTGGAGTGCGGGAGGACTAGCGGGAGGGTTGGAGACCCAGTACTTC. Translated: CAWSAGGLAGGLETQYF.

The chain couples TRBV19 to TRBJ2-7; TRBD1 matches at 9 bases. The CDR3 totals 14 residues. CDR1 is LNHDA and CDR2 is SQIVND in the germline V gene (reference sequence). V dropped 5 bases and J dropped 5; count of bases not matched to a gene: 7. The CDR3 DNA reads TGTGCCAGTAGTCCGGGGACAGGGATCCACGAGCAGTACTTC. Translating gives CASSPGTGIHEQYF.

The CDR3 sequence is CASSPGAGNTGELFF. CDR3 coding DNA: TGTGCCAGCTCACCCGGTGCAGGGAACACCGGGGAGCTGTTTTTT. The chain carries TRBV18 and TRBJ2-2; D is undetermined. The V gene lost 3 bases and the J gene lost 1 base, with 9 bases spanning the gap. Germline lookup yields CDR1 KGHSH and CDR2 LQKENI. This CDR3 is built from 15 residues.

Here the CDR3 reads CASSLNSREGAGNTIYF. Written as DNA, the CDR3 is TGTGCCAGCAGTTTAAATTCGAGGGAAGGTGCCGGAAACACCATATATTTT. The gene calls are TRBV27 and TRBJ1-3; D remains unclear. Between the trimmed V and J ends, which lost 2 bases and 4 bases, there was a span of 18 bases. This CDR3 is built from 17 residues. Germline V gene sequence: CDR1 MNHEY, CDR2 SMNVEV (reference sequence).

The chain employs TRBV12-3 or TRBV12-4 and TRBJ1-1; perhaps TRBD1 as D (6 bases). V was trimmed by 2 bases and J by 7 bases, leaving 11 bases between them. This CDR3 is 13 amino acids long. The DNA for the CDR3 is TGTGCCAGCAGTTTAAGGGACAACTATGAAGCTTTCTTT. This gives the protein CASSLRDNYEAFF.

The rearrangement joins TRBV7-9 to TRBJ2-5, with TRBD2 matching over 9 bases. Germline CDR1 SEHNR, CDR2 FQNEAQ (reference sequence). J was trimmed by 1 base and V by 4 bases; bases with no gene match: 7. The CDR3 runs 16 residues. The CDR3 sequence is CASSYLSGGIQETQYF. The CDR3 DNA reads as TGTGCCAGCAGCTACTTGAGCGGGGGGATCCAAGAGACCCAGTACTTC.

The chain couples TRBV20-1 to TRBJ2-5, with 7 nucleotides matching TRBD2. CDR3 length: 15 residues. Germline-derived CDR1 and CDR2 are DFQATT and SNEGSKA (reference sequence). V gave up 3 bases and J gave up 0 bases; unmatched junction bases: 7. In DNA, the CDR3 is TGCAGTGCTAGTAGATTGCTAGCGGACCAAGAGACCCAGTACTTC. Translation: CSASRLLADQETQYF.

The chain joins TRBV5-5 to TRBJ1-2, with D maybe TRBD1 (5 bases). The CDR3 has 16 amino acids. Germline lookup yields CDR1 SGHKS and CDR2 YYEKEE (reference sequence). V lost 7 bases, J lost 2 bases, and 21 bases lay in between. This chain's CDR3 is CASRRGNPRENYGYTF. The CDR3 DNA reads TGTGCCAGCCGGAGGGGAAACCCGCGGGAGAACTATGGCTACACCTTC.

This clone was seen only a few times. V and J are TRBV12-3 or TRBV12-4 and TRBJ2-7; perhaps TRBD1 as D (6 bases). CDR3 length equals 12 residues. Trimming stripped 6 bases from V and 1 base from J, with 7 bases between. The chain's CDR3 is CASSRGSYEQYF. CDR3 in DNA: TGTGCCAGCAGCAGGGGTTCCTACGAGCAGTACTTC.

This chain joins TRBV5-4 and TRBJ2-7, with D possibly matching TRBD1 (5 bases). This CDR3 is 15 amino acids long. Trimming pared 0 bases from V and 7 bases from J, leaving 17 bases between. CDR1 is SGHNT, CDR2 YYREEE, per germline (reference sequence). The CDR3 spells CASSLEGQDSREQYF. CDR3 DNA: TGTGCCAGCAGCTTGGAGGGGCAGGATTCGCGTGAGCAGTACTTC.

The rearrangement uses TRBV6-5 and TRBJ2-1; no clear D gene. V was cut by 2 bases and J by 8 bases, with 7 bases left in between. This CDR3 has 12 residues. Looked up from germline, CDR1 is MNHEY and CDR2 is SVGAGI. Here the CDR3 reads CASSYLGDEQFF. The CDR3 region has the DNA TGTGCCAGCAGTTACCTGGGCGATGAGCAGTTCTTC.

The chain uses TRBV4-1 and TRBJ1-3; D not resolved. CDR3 size: 18 residues. V lost 0 bases and J lost 0, with 15 bases in between. Germline V gene sequence: CDR1 MGHRA, CDR2 YSYEKL. CDR3 sequence (DNA): TGCGCCAGCAGCCAAGATTCCGGCGGCACATACTCTGGAAACACCATATATTTT. This codes for CASSQDSGGTYSGNTIYF.

The gene calls are TRBV19 and TRBJ2-3, with TRBD2 identical over 9 bases. V was clipped by 2 bases and J by 2 bases; unmatched bases: 8. The CDR3 spans 17 residues. CDR1 LNHDA and CDR2 SQIVND come from the germline V gene (reference sequence). The CDR3 DNA reads as TGTGCCAGTAGTATACCGACCGGCGGGGGGGCCACAGATACGCAGTATTTT. Its translation: CASSIPTGGGATDTQYF.

The gene calls are TRBV7-9 and TRBJ2-3; D remains ambiguous. CDR1 and CDR2 from the germline V gene are SEHNR and FQNEAQ (reference sequence). There are 13 residues in the CDR3. V dropped 3 bases and J dropped 1 base, with 5 bases sitting between them. CDR3 amino acids: CASSFTGTDTQYF. For the CDR3, the DNA is TGTGCCAGCAGCTTCACGGGCACAGATACGCAGTATTTT.

The rearrangement joins TRBV10-2 to TRBJ1-3, with TRBD1 matching 11 bases. From germline, CDR1 is WSHSY and CDR2 SAAADI. V lost 6 bases to trimming and J lost 4 bases; unmatched junction nucleotides: 8. There are 16 residues in the CDR3. The CDR3 coding sequence is TGCGCCAGCAGGACCGGACAGGGGGCGCTCGGAAACACCATATATTTT. Translation gives CASRTGQGALGNTIYF.